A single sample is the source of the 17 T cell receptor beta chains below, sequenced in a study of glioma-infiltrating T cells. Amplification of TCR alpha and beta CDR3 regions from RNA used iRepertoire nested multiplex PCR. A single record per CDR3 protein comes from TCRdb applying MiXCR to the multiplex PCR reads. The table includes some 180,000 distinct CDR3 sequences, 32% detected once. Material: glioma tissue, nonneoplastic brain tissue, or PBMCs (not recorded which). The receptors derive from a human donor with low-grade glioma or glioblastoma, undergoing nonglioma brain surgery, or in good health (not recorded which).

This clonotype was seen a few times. CDR3 loop: CASSEGREDYNEQFF. The CDR3 DNA reads as TGTGCCAGCAGTGAGGGGCGGGAGGACTACAATGAGCAGTTCTTC. The V gene is TRBV12-3 or TRBV12-4, the J gene TRBJ2-1, with 8 positions matching TRBD2. After removal of 5 bases from V and 3 bases from J, the junction contained 6 bases not matched to a gene. The CDR3 covers 15 residues.

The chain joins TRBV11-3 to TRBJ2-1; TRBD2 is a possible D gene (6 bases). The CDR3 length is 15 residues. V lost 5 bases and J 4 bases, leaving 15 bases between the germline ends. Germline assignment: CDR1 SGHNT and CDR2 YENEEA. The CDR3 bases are TGTGCCAGCAGCCCCGCTGGGGGGAGTTACAATGAGCAGTTCTTC. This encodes CASSPAGGSYNEQFF.

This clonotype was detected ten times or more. The CDR3 region has the DNA TGTGCCAGCAGCCAACGAATAGCGGGAAGACTCTACAATGAGCAGTTCTTC. The encoded protein is CASSQRIAGRLYNEQFF. V is TRBV3-1 and J is TRBJ2-1; 8 bases are a match to TRBD2. This CDR3 comprises 17 residues. The junction had 9 bases not matched to a gene; V was cut back by 2 bases and J by 3 bases. Germline V gene data show CDR1 as LGHDT and CDR2 as YNNKEL (reference sequence).

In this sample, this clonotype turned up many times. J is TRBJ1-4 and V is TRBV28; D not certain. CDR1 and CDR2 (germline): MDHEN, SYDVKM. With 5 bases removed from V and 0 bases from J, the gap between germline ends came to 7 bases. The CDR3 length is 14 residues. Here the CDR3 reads CASSLTSTNEKLFF. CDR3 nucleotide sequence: TGTGCCAGCAGTCTCACCTCAACTAATGAAAAACTGTTTTTT.

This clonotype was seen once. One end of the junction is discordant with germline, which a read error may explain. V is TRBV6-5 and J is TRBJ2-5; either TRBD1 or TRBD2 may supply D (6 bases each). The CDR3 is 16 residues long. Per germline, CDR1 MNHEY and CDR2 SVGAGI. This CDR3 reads CASGYGGSGTQETHYF. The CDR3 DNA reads TGTGCCAGCGGTTACGGGGGCAGCGGAACTCAAGAGACCCATTACTTC.

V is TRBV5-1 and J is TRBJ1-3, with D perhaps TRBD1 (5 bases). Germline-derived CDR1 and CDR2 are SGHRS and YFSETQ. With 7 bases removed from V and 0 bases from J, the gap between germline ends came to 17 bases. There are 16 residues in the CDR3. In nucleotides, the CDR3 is TGCGCCAGCCGAATCTCGACAGACTCCTCTGGAAACACCATATATTTT. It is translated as CASRISTDSSGNTIYF.

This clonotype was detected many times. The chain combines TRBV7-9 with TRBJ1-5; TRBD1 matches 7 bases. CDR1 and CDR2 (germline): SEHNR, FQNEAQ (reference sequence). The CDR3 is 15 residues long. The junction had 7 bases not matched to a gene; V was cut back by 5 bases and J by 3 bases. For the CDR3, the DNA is TGTGCCAGCAGCCCTGCTGGGACAGACAATCAGCCCCAGCATTTT. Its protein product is CASSPAGTDNQPQHF. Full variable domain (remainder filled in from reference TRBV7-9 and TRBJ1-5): DTGVSQNPRHKITKRGQNVTFRCDPISEHNRLYWYRQTLGQGPEFLTYFQNEAQLEKSRLLSDRFSAERPKGSFSTLEIQRTEQGDSAMYLCASSPAGTDNQPQHFGDGTRLSIL.

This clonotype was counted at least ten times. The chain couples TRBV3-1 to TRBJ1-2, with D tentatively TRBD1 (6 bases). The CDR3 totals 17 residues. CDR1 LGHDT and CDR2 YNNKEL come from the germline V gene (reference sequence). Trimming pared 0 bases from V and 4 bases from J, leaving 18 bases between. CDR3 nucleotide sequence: TGTGCCAGCAGCCAAGATCCCCTCGGACAGCCACTCTATGGCTACACCTTC. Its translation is CASSQDPLGQPLYGYTF.

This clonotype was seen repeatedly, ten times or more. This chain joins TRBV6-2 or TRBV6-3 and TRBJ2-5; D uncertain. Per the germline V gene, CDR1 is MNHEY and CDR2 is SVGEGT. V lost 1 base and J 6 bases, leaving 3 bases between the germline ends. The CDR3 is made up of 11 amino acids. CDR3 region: CASSYYQTQYF. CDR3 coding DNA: TGTGCCAGCAGTTACTACCAGACCCAGTACTTC.

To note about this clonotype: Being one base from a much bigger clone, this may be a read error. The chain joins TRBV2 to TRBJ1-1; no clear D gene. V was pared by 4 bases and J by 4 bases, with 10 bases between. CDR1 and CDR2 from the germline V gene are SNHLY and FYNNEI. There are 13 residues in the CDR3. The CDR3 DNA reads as TGTGCCAGCAGTGTCCAGCTGAGCACTGAAGCTTTCTTT. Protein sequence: CASSVQLSTEAFF.

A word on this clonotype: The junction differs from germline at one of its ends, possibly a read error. As DNA, the CDR3 is TGTGCCAGCAGGTTAGACACCGGAGAGCTGTTTTTT. Encoded protein: CASRLDTGELFF. V is TRBV7-2 and J is TRBJ2-2; D ambiguous. The CDR3 covers 12 residues. CDR1 and CDR2 (germline): SGHTA, FQGNSA.

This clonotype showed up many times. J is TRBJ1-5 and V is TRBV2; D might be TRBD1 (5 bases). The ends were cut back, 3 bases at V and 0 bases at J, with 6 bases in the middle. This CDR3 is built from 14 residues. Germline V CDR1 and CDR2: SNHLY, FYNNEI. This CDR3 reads CASSDGGSNQPQHF. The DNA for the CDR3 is TGTGCCAGCAGTGATGGGGGTAGCAATCAGCCCCAGCATTTT.

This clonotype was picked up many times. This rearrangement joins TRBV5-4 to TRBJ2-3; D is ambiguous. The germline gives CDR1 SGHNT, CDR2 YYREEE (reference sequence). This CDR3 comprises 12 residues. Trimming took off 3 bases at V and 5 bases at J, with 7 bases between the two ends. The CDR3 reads CASSSKGDTQYF. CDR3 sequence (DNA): TGTGCCAGCAGCTCTAAAGGAGATACGCAGTATTTT.

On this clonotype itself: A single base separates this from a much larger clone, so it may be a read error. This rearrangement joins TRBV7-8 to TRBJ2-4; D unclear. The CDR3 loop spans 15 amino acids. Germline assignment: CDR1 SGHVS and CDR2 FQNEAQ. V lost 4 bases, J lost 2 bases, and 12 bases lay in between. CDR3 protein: CASSSGTDTKNIQYF. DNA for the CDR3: TGTGCCAGCAGCTCCGGAACGGATACCAAAAACATTCAGTACTTC.

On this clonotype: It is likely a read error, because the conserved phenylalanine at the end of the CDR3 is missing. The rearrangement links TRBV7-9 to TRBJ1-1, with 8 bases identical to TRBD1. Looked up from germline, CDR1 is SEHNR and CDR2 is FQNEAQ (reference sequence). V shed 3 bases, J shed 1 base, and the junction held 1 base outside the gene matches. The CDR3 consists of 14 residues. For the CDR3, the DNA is TGTGCCAGCAGCTTGGGACAGGCGAACACTGAAGCTTTCTCT. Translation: CASSLGQANTEAFS.

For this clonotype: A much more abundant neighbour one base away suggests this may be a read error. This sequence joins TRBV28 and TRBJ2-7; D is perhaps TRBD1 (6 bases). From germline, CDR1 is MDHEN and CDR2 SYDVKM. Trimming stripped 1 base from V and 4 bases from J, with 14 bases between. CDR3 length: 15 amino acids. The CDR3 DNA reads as TGTGCCAGCAGTTTATTCCAGGGGCTTGGGTACGAGCAGTACTTC. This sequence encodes CASSLFQGLGYEQYF.

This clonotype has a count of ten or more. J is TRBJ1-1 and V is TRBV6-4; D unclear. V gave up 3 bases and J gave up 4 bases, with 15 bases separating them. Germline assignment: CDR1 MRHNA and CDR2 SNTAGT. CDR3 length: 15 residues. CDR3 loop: CASSEIYGESTEAFF. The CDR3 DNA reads TGTGCCAGCAGTGAAATATATGGGGAGAGCACTGAAGCTTTCTTT.